This T cell receptor (beta chain) was profiled in a study of graft-versus-host responses after intestinal transplantation. Study summary: Multivisceral, liver-intestinal, or isolated intestinal transplants were performed in recipients. Among the recipients, all got anti-thymocyte globulin induction and then tacrolimus and steroids for approximately 3 years.

Generated by immunoSEQ multiplex PCR, the TCRdb table keeps only in-frame clones and is missing some. This table has roughly 120,000 clones, roughly 93% appearing once. There are 15 residues in the CDR3. With 5 bases removed from V and 3 bases from J, the gap between germline ends came to 17 bases. Germline V CDR1 and CDR2: SGHTA, FQGNSA. Study-wide points: Early post-transplant falls in HvG clones accompanied the peak levels of circulating GvH clones. Detection of GvH clones occurred in recipient marrow, and some had their first appearance in ileum or blood.

Worth noting for this clone: Its antigen is as yet unknown.

This chain uses TRBV7-2 with TRBJ2-7; D tentatively reads TRBD1 or TRBD2 (5 bases each). This clonotype was obtained from a human donor who received an intestinal transplant. The specimen was unstimulated CD4+ T cells sorted from spleen or lymph node cells, collected before intestinal transplant. The CDR3 nucleotides are TGTGCCAGCAGCGGGGACCTTGCGGCTTTCTACGAGCAGTACTTC. This encodes CASSGDLAAFYEQYF.